This TCR beta chain is from a study of early stage breast cancer tumors. Study details: Seven or eight ER+/PR+/HER2- tumors were invasive ductal; a few were invasive lobular.

The CDR3 length is 14 residues. V dropped 5 bases and J dropped 1 base, with 11 bases sitting between them. Germline V lookup: CDR1 MNHEY, CDR2 SVGAGI. The repertoire was sequenced with immunoSEQ multiplex PCR; TCRdb's copy has only in-frame clones and lacks some. The sample records over 4,500 clones, over 60% being singletons. Sequenced input: breast tumor tissue. This chain links TRBV6-5 with TRBJ1-1, with D hard to call. The sequence was obtained from a person between 50 and 60 years old with breast cancer. CDR3 loop: CASSVYGPNTEAFF. The CDR3, as DNA: TGTGCCAGCAGTGTTTACGGACCGAACACTGAAGCTTTCTTT.